This TCR beta chain was identified during a study of T-cell memory formation after mild COVID-19. From the 5' RACE reads, TCRdb called clonotypes with MiXCR, one entry per CDR3 protein. The sample shows about 440,000 distinct CDR3 sequences, around 18% of them seen only once. The V and J ends lost 5 bases and 0 bases, in that order; junction bases with no gene match: 13. Looked up from germline, CDR1 is SQVTM and CDR2 is ANQGSEA. This CDR3 has 17 residues. The V call is TRBV29-1, the J call TRBJ2-1; 7 bases are a match to TRBD2. The material sequenced was PBMCs or a T cell subset sorted from them (not recorded which). The clonotype was recovered from an adult woman who had mild COVID-19 (a few samples of this study predate the infection). Cell type and time point are not known. The CDR3 is CSVSRLAVLSSYNEQFF. As DNA, the CDR3 is TGCAGCGTTAGTCGGCTAGCGGTGTTAAGCTCCTACAATGAGCAGTTCTTC.